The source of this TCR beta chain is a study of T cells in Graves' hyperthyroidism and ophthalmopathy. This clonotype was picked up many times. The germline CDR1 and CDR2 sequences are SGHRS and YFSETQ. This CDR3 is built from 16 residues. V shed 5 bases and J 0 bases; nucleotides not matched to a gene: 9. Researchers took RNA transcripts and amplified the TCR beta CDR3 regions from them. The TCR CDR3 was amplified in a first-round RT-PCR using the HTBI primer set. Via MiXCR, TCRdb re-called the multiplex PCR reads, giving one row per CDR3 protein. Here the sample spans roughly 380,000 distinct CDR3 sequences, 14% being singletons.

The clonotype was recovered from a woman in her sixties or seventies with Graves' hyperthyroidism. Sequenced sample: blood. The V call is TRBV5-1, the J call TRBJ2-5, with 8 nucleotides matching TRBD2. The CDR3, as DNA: TGCGCCAGCAGTCAACTAGCGGAAAGGTACCAAGAGACCCAGTACTTC. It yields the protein CASSQLAERYQETQYF.